These T cell receptor beta chains were read from a single sample in a study of T cells after yellow fever vaccination. TCRdb processed the 5' RACE reads anew with MiXCR; each CDR3 protein has one entry. The sample includes 400,000 to 450,000 distinct CDR3 sequences, 15% to 20% of them seen just once. Sequenced material: PBMCs, taken before the yellow fever booster vaccination. The receptors were sampled from a young man who received the YFV17D yellow fever vaccine. Both conserved end residues are part of each CDR3. Fields, in order: D gene, clone size, J gene, V gene, CDR3 protein, CDR3 DNA. A D gene is named only where the DNA matches it firmly. Clone size, where shown, is once, few, many, or a class for clones that have expanded.

d_call: TRBD1; clone_size: once; j_call: TRBJ2-3; v_call: TRBV18; cdr3_aa: CASSPWTGGPDTQYF; cdr3_nt: TGTGCCAGCTCACCGTGGACAGGGGGTCCAGATACGCAGTATTTT
d_call: NA; clone_size: NA; j_call: TRBJ1-2; v_call: TRBV7-3; cdr3_aa: CASSLLYRDNYGYTF; cdr3_nt: TGTGCCAGCAGCTTATTATACAGGGATAACTATGGCTACACCTTC
d_call: NA; clone_size: many; j_call: TRBJ2-7; v_call: TRBV10-3; cdr3_aa: CAISEWAFREQYF; cdr3_nt: TGTGCCATCAGTGAATGGGCCTTTAGGGAGCAGTACTTC
d_call: NA; clone_size: NA; j_call: TRBJ2-5; v_call: TRBV5-6; cdr3_aa: CASFETQYF; cdr3_nt: TGTGCCAGCTTTGAGACCCAGTACTTC
d_call: TRBD2; clone_size: NA; j_call: TRBJ2-1; v_call: TRBV12-3/TRBV12-4; cdr3_aa: CASSLRAFSGYNEQFF; cdr3_nt: TGTGCCAGCAGTTTACGGGCGTTTAGCGGGTACAATGAGCAGTTCTTC
d_call: TRBD2; clone_size: NA; j_call: TRBJ2-3; v_call: TRBV29-1; cdr3_aa: CSVIAGGPADTQYF; cdr3_nt: TGCAGCGTGATAGCGGGGGGGCCGGCGGATACGCAGTATTTT
d_call: TRBD1; clone_size: NA; j_call: TRBJ2-1; v_call: TRBV12-3/TRBV12-4; cdr3_aa: CASSSGGSESSYNEQFF; cdr3_nt: TGTGCCAGCAGCTCAGGGGGTAGCGAAAGCTCCTACAATGAGCAGTTCTTC
d_call: NA; clone_size: NA; j_call: TRBJ2-7; v_call: TRBV20-1; cdr3_aa: CSARDASSFEQYF; cdr3_nt: TGCAGTGCTAGAGATGCTAGTTCCTTTGAGCAGTACTTC
d_call: TRBD2; clone_size: NA; j_call: TRBJ2-5; v_call: TRBV20-1; cdr3_aa: CSARTSGGGLRETQYF; cdr3_nt: TGCAGTGCCCGGACTAGCGGGGGGGGCCTTCGAGAGACCCAGTACTTC
d_call: TRBD2; clone_size: NA; j_call: TRBJ2-1; v_call: TRBV11-2; cdr3_aa: CASSLGRGGPINEQFF; cdr3_nt: TGTGCCAGCAGCTTAGGCCGCGGGGGGCCGATCAATGAGCAGTTCTTC
d_call: TRBD2; clone_size: NA; j_call: TRBJ2-4; v_call: TRBV6-5; cdr3_aa: CASSGTLAGRAKNIQYF; cdr3_nt: TGTGCCAGCAGTGGTACCTTAGCGGGAAGAGCCAAAAACATTCAGTACTTC
d_call: NA; clone_size: many; j_call: TRBJ1-5; v_call: TRBV27; cdr3_aa: CASSLSSNQPQHF; cdr3_nt: TGTGCCAGCAGTCTCTCTAGCAATCAGCCCCAGCATTTT
d_call: TRBD1; clone_size: NA; j_call: TRBJ1-1; v_call: TRBV6-6; cdr3_aa: CASSLVPTGGRFMNTEAFF; cdr3_nt: TGTGCCAGCAGCCTAGTCCCGACAGGGGGAAGGTTCATGAACACTGAAGCTTTCTTT
d_call: NA; clone_size: many; j_call: TRBJ2-3; v_call: TRBV5-1; cdr3_aa: CASSFTLGRDTQYF; cdr3_nt: TGCGCCAGCAGCTTTACCCTCGGGAGAGATACGCAGTATTTT
d_call: TRBD1; clone_size: NA; j_call: TRBJ2-1; v_call: TRBV5-4; cdr3_aa: CASITSGQGENEQFF; cdr3_nt: TGTGCCAGCATTACGTCGGGACAGGGAGAGAATGAGCAGTTCTTC
d_call: NA; clone_size: NA; j_call: TRBJ2-2; v_call: TRBV5-1; cdr3_aa: CASSLAWNSGNTGELFF; cdr3_nt: TGCGCCAGCAGCTTGGCCTGGAATAGCGGAAACACCGGGGAGCTGTTTTTT